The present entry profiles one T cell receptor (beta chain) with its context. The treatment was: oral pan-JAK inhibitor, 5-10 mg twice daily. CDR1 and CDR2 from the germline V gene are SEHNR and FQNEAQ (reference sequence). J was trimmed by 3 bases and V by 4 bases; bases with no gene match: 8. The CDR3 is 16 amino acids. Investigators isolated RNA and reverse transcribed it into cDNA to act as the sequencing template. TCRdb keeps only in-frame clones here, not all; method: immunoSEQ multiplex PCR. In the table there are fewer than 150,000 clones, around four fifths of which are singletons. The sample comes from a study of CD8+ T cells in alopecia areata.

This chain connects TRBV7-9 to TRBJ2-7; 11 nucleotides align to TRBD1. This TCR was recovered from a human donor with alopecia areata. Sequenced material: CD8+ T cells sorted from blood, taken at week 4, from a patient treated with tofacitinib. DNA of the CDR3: TGTGCCAGCAGCTCACACCGGACAGGGGGCGGCTACGAGCAGTACTTC. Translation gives CASSSHRTGGGYEQYF.